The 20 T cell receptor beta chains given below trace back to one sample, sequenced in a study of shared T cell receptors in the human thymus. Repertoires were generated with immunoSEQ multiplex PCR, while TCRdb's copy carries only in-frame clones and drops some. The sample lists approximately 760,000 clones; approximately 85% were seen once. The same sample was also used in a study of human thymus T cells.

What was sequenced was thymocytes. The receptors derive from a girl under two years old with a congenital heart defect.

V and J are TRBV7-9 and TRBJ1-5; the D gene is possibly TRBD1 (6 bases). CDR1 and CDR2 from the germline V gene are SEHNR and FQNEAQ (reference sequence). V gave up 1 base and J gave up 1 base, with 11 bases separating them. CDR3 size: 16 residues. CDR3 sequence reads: CASSLEARGSNQPQHF. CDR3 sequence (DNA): TGTGCCAGCAGCTTAGAAGCCAGGGGAAGCAATCAGCCCCAGCATTTT.

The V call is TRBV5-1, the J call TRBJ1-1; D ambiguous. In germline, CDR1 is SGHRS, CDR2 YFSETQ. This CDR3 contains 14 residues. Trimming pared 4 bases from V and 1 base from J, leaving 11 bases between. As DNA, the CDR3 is TGCGCCAGCAGCGCGAACACAGAGAACACTGAAGCTTTCTTT. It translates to CASSANTENTEAFF.

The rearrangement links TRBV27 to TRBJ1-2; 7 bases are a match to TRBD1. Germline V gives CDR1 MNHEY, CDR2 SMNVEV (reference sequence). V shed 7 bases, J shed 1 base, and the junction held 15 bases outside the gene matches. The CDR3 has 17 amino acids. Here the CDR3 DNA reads TGTGCCAGCACCTCTACCAAGGGGGCCTGGATTAACTATGGCTACACCTTC. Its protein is CASTSTKGAWINYGYTF.

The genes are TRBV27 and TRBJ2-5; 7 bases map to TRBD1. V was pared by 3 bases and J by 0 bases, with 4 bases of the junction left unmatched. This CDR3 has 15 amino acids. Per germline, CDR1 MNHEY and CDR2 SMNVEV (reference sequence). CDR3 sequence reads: CASSFRDRDQETQYF. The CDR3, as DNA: TGTGCCAGCAGTTTCCGGGACAGAGACCAAGAGACCCAGTACTTC.

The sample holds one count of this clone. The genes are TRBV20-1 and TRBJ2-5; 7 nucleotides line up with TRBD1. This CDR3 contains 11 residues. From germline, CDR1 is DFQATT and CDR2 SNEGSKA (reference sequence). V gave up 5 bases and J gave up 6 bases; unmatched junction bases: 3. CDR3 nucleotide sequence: TGCAGTGCTGGACAGGTCAAGACCCAGTACTTC. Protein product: CSAGQVKTQYF.

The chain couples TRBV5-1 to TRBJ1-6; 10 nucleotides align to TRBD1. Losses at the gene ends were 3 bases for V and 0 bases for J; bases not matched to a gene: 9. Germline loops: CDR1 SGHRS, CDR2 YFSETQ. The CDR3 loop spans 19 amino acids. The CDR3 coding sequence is TGCGCCAGCAGCTCCCGGGACAGGGGCCCTAGCTCCTATAATTCACCCCTCCACTTT. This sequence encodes CASSSRDRGPSSYNSPLHF.

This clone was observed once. CDR3 nucleotide sequence: TGTGCCAGTAAAAACCTAGGGGGTTCTCAGCCCCAGCATTTT. This sequence encodes CASKNLGGSQPQHF. The chain has TRBV19 and TRBJ1-5; weak D call: TRBD1 (6 bases). This CDR3 has 14 residues. The ends were cut back, 7 bases at V and 6 bases at J, with 16 bases in the middle. Germline V gene sequence: CDR1 LNHDA, CDR2 SQIVND (reference sequence). Full variable domain (rest looked up from reference TRBV19 and TRBJ1-5): DGGITQSPKYLFRKEGQNVTLSCEQNLNHDAMYWYRQDPGQGLRLIYYSQIVNDFQKGDIAEGYSVSREKKESFPLTVTSAQKNPTAFYLCASKNLGGSQPQHFGDGTRLSIL.

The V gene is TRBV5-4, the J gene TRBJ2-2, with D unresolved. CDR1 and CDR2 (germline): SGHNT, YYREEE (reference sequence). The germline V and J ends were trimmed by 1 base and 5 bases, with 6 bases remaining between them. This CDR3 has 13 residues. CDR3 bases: TGTGCCAGCAGCTTGAACTGTACCGGGGAGCTGTTTTTT. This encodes CASSLNCTGELFF.

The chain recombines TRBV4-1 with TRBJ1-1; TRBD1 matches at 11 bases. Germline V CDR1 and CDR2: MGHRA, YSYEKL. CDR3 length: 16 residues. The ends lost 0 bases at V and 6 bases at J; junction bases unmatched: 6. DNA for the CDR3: TGCGCCAGCAGCCAAGATCAGAGGACAGGGGGCCCTGAAGCTTTCTTT. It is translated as CASSQDQRTGGPEAFF.

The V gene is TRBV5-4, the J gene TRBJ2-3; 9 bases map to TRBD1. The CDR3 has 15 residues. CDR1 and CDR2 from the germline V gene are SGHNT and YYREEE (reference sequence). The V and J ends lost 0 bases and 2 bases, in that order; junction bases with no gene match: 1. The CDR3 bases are TGTGCCAGCAGCTTGGACAGGGGGCACACAGATACGCAGTATTTT. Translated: CASSLDRGHTDTQYF.

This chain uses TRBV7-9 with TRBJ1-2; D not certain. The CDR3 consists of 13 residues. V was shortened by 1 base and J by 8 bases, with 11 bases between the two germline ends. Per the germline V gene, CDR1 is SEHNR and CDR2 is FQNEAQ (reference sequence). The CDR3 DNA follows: TGTGCCAGCAGCTTAGGAGGGTTAGGCGGCTACACCTTC. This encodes CASSLGGLGGYTF.

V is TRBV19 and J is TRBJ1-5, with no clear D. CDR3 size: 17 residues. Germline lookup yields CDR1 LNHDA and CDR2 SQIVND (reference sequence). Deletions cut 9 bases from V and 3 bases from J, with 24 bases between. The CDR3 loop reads CASRRAAGTGTNQPQHF. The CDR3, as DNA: TGTGCCAGCAGGAGAGCGGCAGGAACGGGCACCAATCAGCCCCAGCATTTT.

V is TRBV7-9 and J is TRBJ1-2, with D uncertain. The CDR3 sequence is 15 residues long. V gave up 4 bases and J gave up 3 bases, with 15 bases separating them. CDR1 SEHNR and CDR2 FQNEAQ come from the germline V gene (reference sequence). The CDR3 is CASSSVYRAHYGYTF. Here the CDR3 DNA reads TGTGCCAGCAGCTCGGTATACAGAGCCCACTATGGCTACACCTTC.

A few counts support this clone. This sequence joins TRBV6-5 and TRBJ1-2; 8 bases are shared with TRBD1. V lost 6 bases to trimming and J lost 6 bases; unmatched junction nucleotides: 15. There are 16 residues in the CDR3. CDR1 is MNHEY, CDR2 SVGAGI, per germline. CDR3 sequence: CASRYNPLRQGNGYTF. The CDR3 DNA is TGTGCCAGCAGGTACAACCCATTAAGACAGGGGAATGGCTACACCTTC.

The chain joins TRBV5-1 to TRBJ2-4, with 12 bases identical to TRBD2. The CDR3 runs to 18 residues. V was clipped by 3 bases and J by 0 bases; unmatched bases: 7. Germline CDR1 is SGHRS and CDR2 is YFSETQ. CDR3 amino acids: CASSSPTSGGVAKNIQYF. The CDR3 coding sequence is TGCGCCAGCAGCTCGCCGACTAGCGGGGGTGTAGCCAAAAACATTCAGTACTTC.

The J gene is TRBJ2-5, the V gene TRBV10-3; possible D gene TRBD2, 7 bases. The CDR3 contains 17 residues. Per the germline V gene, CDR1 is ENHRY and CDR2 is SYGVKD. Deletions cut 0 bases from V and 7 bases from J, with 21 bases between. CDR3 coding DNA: TGTGCCATCAGTGAGTCTCTAGGCGGGGGCCCACTGGGGACCCAGTACTTC. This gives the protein CAISESLGGGPLGTQYF.

The CDR3 protein is CASSQDRQANTEAFF. For the CDR3, the DNA is TGCGCCAGCAGCCAAGATCGTCAGGCTAACACTGAAGCTTTCTTT. The chain links TRBV4-3 to TRBJ1-1; D unclear. Germline CDR1 and CDR2: LGHNA and YSLEER. The germline V and J ends were trimmed by 0 bases and 2 bases, with 10 bases remaining between them. This CDR3 region has 15 residues.

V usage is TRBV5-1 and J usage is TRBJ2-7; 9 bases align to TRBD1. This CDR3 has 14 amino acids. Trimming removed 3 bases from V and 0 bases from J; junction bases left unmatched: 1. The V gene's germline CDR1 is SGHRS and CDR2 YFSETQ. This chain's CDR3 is CASSWGQGSYEQYF. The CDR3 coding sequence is TGCGCCAGCAGCTGGGGACAGGGCTCCTACGAGCAGTACTTC. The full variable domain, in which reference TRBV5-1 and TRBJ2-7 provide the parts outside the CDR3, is KAGVTQTPRYLIKTRGQQVTLSCSPISGHRSVSWYQQTPGQGLQFLFEYFSETQRNKGNFPGRFSGRQFSNSRSEMNVSTLELGDSALYLCASSWGQGSYEQYFGPGTRLTVT.

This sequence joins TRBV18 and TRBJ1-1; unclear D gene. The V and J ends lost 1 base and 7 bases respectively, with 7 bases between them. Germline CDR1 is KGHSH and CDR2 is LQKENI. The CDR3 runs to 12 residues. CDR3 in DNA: TGTGCCAGCTCACCACAGGAGGGTGAAGCTTTCTTT. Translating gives CASSPQEGEAFF.

CDR3 sequence: CASSFSGGAGELFF. Here the CDR3 DNA reads TGTGCCAGCAGCTTTTCCGGAGGGGCCGGGGAGCTGTTTTTT. J is TRBJ2-2 and V is TRBV5-6, with a possible D match to TRBD2 (6 bases). Germline V CDR1 and CDR2: SGHDT, YYEEEE. V gave up 2 bases and J gave up 6 bases, with 11 bases separating them. The CDR3 has 14 amino acids.